Included here is one TCR beta chain sequence, with context. This clone was picked up one time. The target of this receptor is not known. One base away there is no much larger clone; base qualities are not given. The data originate from a study of PD-L1 blockade in urothelial cancer (dated by TCRdb to about 2017). As for the study more broadly: Every patient began therapy around 2014 and was given atezolizumab 1,200 mg intravenously every 3 weeks. Blood samples gave a median of around 140,000 T cells and 80,000 or so unique TCRs, with a median clonality of 0.080. Whole exome sequencing and RNA sequencing of pretreatment tumors were performed alongside TCR sequencing in the same patients. Pretreatment tumor samples, along with matched peripheral blood serially collected before and after atezolizumab treatment, were subjected to TCR sequencing. About 85% of the roughly 29 patients were identified as males with urothelial cancer of bladder origin, and a prior smoking history was reported by 18 of 29 patients. Patients had an ECOG performance status of 0 or 1 and had received between 0 and 3 prior chemotherapy regimens. Durable clinical benefit was defined as a progression-free survival longer than 6 months, and TCR features were additionally tested against progression-free survival and overall survival. Blood samples were analyzed at 3 weeks after treatment start (second dose) and at 6 weeks after treatment start. Twenty-nine patients had pretreatment blood TCR-seq, some 25 had at least one posttreatment blood collection, and some 25 had tumor TCR-seq. The study was an exploratory multi-omic analysis of somatic, immune and clinical correlates of response to PD-L1 blockade with atezolizumab in urothelial cancer. Durable clinical benefit was achieved by nine patients but not by the remaining 20. Study-wide findings and limitations: Because of the small sample size (n ≈ 29) and the many exploratory analyses performed, the results are intended to be regarded as hypothesis-generating. Patients with durable benefit showed greater expansion of tumor-associated TCR clones in peripheral blood 3 weeks after starting treatment (n ≈ 21, p = 0.022). Improved progression-free and overall survival was associated with having pretreatment peripheral blood TCR clonality below the median.

Synthetic TCR analog templates were spiked into each PCR so that absolute template abundance could be estimated from read counts. The immunoSEQ assay was used to amplify TCRbeta CDR3 regions from genomic DNA with bias-controlled V and J gene primers. Rearranged TCRbeta segments were sequenced at approximately 20X coverage. The study's own analysis went as follows. Clustering was used to correct sequencing errors, and CDR3s were annotated against IMGT to assign V, D and J genes. Out-of-frame and stop-codon sequences were excluded, and only productive TCRbeta rearrangements were used in downstream analyses. To compute clonality, Shannon entropy was normalized by the log of the number of unique productive sequences and then subtracted from one. Fisher's exact test with Benjamini-Hochberg correction, at a threshold of adjusted p below 0.01, was used to find clones that differed between time points or between blood and tumor. Entries here come from immuneACCESS through TCRdb and include only in-frame sequences with V and J called. Some clones fail to appear in such tables; in the studies checked, an unresolved V gene covers under half of the shortfall, and the cause of the remainder is unknown. The V and J calls and clone size are taken from that table; D and trimming were inferred from the DNA. This sample lists 49,000 or so clones; 75% to 85% were detected once. The ten most abundant clones make up 10% of the sample.

The sample's time point label, in plain terms: pretreatment peripheral blood. A cohort of some 29 patients with locally advanced or metastatic urothelial carcinoma, treated at Memorial Sloan Kettering on a trial protocol, was included. Peripheral blood mononuclear cells were collected pretreatment and during treatment, with between 1 and 8 total time points obtained per patient. The Qiagen DNeasy Blood extraction kit was used to purify genomic DNA from total PBMCs and tumor samples. Collected pretreatment and during treatment, PBMCs were isolated and stored as previously described. The germline V gene supplies CDR1 SGHTA and CDR2 FQGTGA. The CDR3 spans 14 residues, from the cysteine through the phenylalanine. CDR3 DNA only is kept here, 42 bases in frame from base 1. At the junction V is shortened by 7 bases and J by 8 bases; bases outside the gene matches: 5.

The receptor's source is a man aged 65 to 79 with urothelial cancer. The sequencing here drew on PBMCs, taken around atezolizumab (anti-PD-L1) treatment. Rearrangement joined TRBV7-3 to TRBJ2-1; 13 middle bases align to TRBD2. CDR3 reads: CASTGTSGKDEQFF. The bases are TGTGCCAGCACAGGGACTAGCGGGAAAGATGAGCAGTTCTTC.